These 5 T cell receptor beta chains were sequenced from one sample in a study of OX40 agonist ivuxolimab in advanced cancers. The library was built by means of the immunoSEQ multiplex PCR assay. TCRdb obtained this table from immuneACCESS and retained in-frame rearrangements with V and J assigned. These tables miss some clones; where compared with another copy, unresolved V genes account for less than half of the shortfall, and the remainder is unexplained. Counted in this sample were more than 45,000 clones; around 90% of them appeared once. 1.9% of the sample belongs to the ten largest clones. Material: CD4+ or CD8+ T cells sorted from blood, obtained in a trial of the OX40 agonist ivuxolimab. These receptors were collected from an adult with an advanced solid tumor such as melanoma, head and neck, liver or kidney cancer.

The chain couples TRBV7-7 to TRBJ2-2; possibly TRBD1 for D (6 bases). Germline V gene sequence: CDR1 SSHAT, CDR2 FNYEAQ (reference sequence). V was cut by 4 bases and J by 5 bases, with 11 bases left in between. The length of the CDR3 is 14 residues. In DNA, the CDR3 is TGTGCCAGCAGCTCCCAACAGGGTACCGGGGAGCTGTTTTTT. Translating gives CASSSQQGTGELFF.

This clone was detected once. This chain uses TRBV7-6 with TRBJ2-7, with D possibly matching TRBD2 (5 bases). Trimming took off 5 bases at V and 2 bases at J, with 7 bases between the two ends. Looked up from germline, CDR1 is SGHVS and CDR2 is FNYEAQ. The CDR3 length is 12 residues. The CDR3 nucleotides are TGTGCCAGCAGCCCACTAGCCTACGAGCAGTACTTC. This codes for CASSPLAYEQYF.

This clone was found a few times. V is TRBV23-1 and J is TRBJ2-7; 7 bases are shared with TRBD1. TRBV23-1 is filed as an ORF, its function uncertain. This CDR3 region has 17 residues. J lost 3 bases, V lost 3 bases, and 14 bases had no gene match. CDR3 in amino acids: CASSHPKSDRVNYEQYF. Written as DNA, the CDR3 is TGCGCCAGCAGTCACCCAAAATCTGACAGGGTGAACTACGAGCAGTACTTC.

The V call is TRBV7-2, the J call TRBJ2-2, with 9 bases fitting TRBD1. Germline CDR1 reads SGHTA; CDR2 reads FQGNSA. V shed 6 bases, J shed 4 bases, and the junction held 3 bases outside the gene matches. This CDR3 comprises 14 residues. The CDR3 spells CASSKGQGTGELFF. The DNA of the CDR3 is TGTGCCAGCAGTAAGGGACAGGGCACCGGGGAGCTGTTTTTT.

This chain connects TRBV11-3 to TRBJ1-2; possibly TRBD1 for D (5 bases). V gave up 5 bases and J gave up 3 bases, with 7 bases separating them. Germline V gene sequence: CDR1 SGHNT, CDR2 YENEEA. The CDR3 has 12 amino acids. The CDR3, as DNA: TGTGCCAGCAGCCTAGGGGACTATGGCTACACCTTC. This sequence encodes CASSLGDYGYTF. Using reference TRBV11-3 and TRBJ1-2 for the parts outside the CDR3, the full variable domain is EAGVVQSPRYKIIEKKQPVAFWCNPISGHNTLYWYLQNLGQGPELLIRYENEEAVDDSQLPKDRFSAERLKGVDSTLKIQPAELGDSAVYLCASSLGDYGYTFGSGTRLTVV.